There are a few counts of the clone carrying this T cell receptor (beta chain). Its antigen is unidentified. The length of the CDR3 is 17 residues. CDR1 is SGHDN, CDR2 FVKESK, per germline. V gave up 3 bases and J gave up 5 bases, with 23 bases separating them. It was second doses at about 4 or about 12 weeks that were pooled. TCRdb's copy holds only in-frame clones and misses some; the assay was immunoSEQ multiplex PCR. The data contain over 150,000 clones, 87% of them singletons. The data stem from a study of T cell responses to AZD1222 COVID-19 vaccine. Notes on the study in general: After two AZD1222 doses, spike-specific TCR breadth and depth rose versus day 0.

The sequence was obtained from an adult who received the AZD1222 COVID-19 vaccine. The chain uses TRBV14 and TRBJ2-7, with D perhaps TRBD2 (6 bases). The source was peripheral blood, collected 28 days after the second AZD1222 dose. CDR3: CASSHLNRRLVTHEQYF. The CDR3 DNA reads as TGTGCCAGCAGCCACCTCAATAGGAGACTAGTAACACACGAGCAGTACTTC.